This T cell receptor beta chain is from a study of T cell responses to AZD1222 COVID-19 vaccine (dated by TCRdb to the early 2020s). About the full investigation: A total of 230 to 250 trial participants underwent TCR sequencing, of whom under 220 had received two doses of AZD1222 and some 25 had received two doses of the MenACWY control vaccine. Trial participants were enrolled into age subgroups of 18-55, 56-69 and 70-plus years, which contained around 150, 28 and 57 TCR-sequenced participants, respectively.

Broad study findings and their caveats: Most participants were white British and females outnumbered males, and the authors suggested that clonal diversity may have been underestimated. Only a handful of AZD1222 recipients were SARS-CoV-2 seropositive at baseline, limiting conclusions about previously exposed vaccinees. CD4 TCRs associated with the vaccine covered the entire spike protein, and the dominant responses were in regions 160-218 and 743-854. In the small 56-69-year group, the increase in depth fell short of significance, most likely because of low power. After two AZD1222 doses, spike-specific TCR breadth and depth were significantly higher than at day 0 and than in MenACWY recipients. Nearly half of unique spike-specific TCRs reportedly recognized epitopes outside regions mutated in the B.1.351 and B.1.1.7 variants. Because no day 14 peak-response samples were available, the repertoires could be characterized only after the peak T cell response.

Concerning this clone: This clone's antigen is unknown. Base qualities are not provided; no much larger clone lies one nucleotide away.

The CDR3 regions of human TCRbeta chains were analyzed by immunosequencing. As for the authors' bioinformatics: TCRs in the repertoires were compared against a reference library of SARS-CoV-2-specific TCRs that had been generated with the MIRA antigen-specificity platform. Breadth was defined as the fraction of unique TCRs that were SARS-CoV-2-associated. Depth was defined as the fraction of total T cells that were SARS-CoV-2-associated. Each spike-specific TCR was assigned to its reactive spike region and to a CD4 or CD8 class using the MIRA data. Log10-transformed breadth and depth values were compared by one-way ANOVA with Sidak's multiple comparisons tests. TCRdb took this table from immuneACCESS and kept in-frame rearrangements with V and J called. Such tables lack part of the clones; where checked against another copy, unresolved V genes explain under half of the gap, and the rest is unexplained. V and J calls and clone size follow that table, whereas D and trimming were derived from the DNA. Here the sample has tens of thousands of clones; 92% occur a single time. Approximately 4.5% of the sample is in the top ten clones.

The time point label for this specimen denotes: about 28 days (+/-7) after the second vaccine dose. AZD1222 recipients with second doses at about 4 weeks or about 12 weeks were pooled, because spike-specific TCR depth and breadth did not differ between schedules. Vaccinee samples were obtained from the UK trials COV001 and COV002, which included a single-blind randomized controlled phase 2/3 trial of AZD1222 (ChAdOx1 nCoV-19) in healthy adults. For TCRbeta chain sequencing, PBMC samples from trial participants were taken at day 0 and at day 28 after the second dose. The sequence derives from an adult who received the AZD1222 COVID-19 vaccine. The input for sequencing was peripheral blood, taken 28 days after the second AZD1222 dose.

The CDR3 amino acid sequence is: CASSLAGASSYEQYF. The nucleotide sequence reads as follows: TGTGCCAGCAGTTTAGCGGGGGCGAGCTCCTACGAGCAGTACTTC. The chain employs TRBV28 and TRBJ2-7; tentative D gene TRBD2, with 7 bases matching. Per the germline V gene, MDHEN is the CDR1 and SYDVKM is the CDR2. The CDR3 runs 15 residues from the cysteine to the phenylalanine. Only the CDR3 DNA is retained, 45 bases long and in frame from the first base. At the junction V is shortened by 2 bases and J by 0 bases, with 11 bases in between.